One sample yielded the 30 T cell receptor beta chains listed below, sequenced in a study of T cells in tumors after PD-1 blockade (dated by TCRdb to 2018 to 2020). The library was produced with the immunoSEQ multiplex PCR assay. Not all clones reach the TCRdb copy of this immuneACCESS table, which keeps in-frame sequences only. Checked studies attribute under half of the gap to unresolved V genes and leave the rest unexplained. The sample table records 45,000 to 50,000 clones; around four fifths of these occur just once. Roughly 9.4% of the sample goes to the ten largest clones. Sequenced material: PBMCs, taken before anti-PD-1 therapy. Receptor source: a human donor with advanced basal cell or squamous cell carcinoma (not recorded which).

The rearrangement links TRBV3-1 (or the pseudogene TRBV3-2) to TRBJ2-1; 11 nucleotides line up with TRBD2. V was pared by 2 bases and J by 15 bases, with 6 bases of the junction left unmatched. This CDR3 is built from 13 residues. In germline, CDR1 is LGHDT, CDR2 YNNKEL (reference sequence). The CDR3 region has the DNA TGTGCCAGCAGCCAACTGTCTAGCGGGGGGCGGTTCTTC. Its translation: CASSQLSSGGRFF.

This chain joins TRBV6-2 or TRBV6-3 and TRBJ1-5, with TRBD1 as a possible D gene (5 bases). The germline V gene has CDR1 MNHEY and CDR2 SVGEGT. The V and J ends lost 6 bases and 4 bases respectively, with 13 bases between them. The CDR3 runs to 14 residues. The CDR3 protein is CASSWDGANQPQHF. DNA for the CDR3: TGTGCCAGCAGCTGGGACGGTGCAAATCAGCCCCAGCATTTT.

In DNA form, the CDR3 reads TGTGCCACCAGCAAAAGACTAGCGGGGTATTACAATGAGCAGTTCTTC. This sequence encodes CATSKRLAGYYNEQFF. J is TRBJ2-1 and V is TRBV15; 11 bases are shared with TRBD2. The V segment lost 4 bases and the J segment 4 bases; nucleotides outside the gene matches: 6. Germline CDR1 LNHNV, CDR2 YYDKDF (reference sequence). The CDR3 spans 16 residues.

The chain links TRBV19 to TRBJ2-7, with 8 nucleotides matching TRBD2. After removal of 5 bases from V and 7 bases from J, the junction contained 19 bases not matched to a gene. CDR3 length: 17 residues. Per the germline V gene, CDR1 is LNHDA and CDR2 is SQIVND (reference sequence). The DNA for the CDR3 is TGTGCCAGTAGTTTCTTATTTTCTACTAGCGGTCCCTTGGAGCAGTACTTC. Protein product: CASSFLFSTSGPLEQYF.

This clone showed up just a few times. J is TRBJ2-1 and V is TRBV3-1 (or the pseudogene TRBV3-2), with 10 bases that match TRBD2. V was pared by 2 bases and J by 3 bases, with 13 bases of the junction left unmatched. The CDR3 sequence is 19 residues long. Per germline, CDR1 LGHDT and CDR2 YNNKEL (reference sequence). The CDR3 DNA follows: TGTGCCAGCAGCCAACAACAATTTCTTGGACTAGCGGACTACAATGAGCAGTTCTTC. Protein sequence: CASSQQQFLGLADYNEQFF.

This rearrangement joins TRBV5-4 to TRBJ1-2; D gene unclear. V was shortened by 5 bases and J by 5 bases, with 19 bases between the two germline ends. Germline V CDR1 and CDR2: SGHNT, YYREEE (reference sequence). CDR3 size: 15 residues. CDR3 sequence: CASRPDAGSLYGYTF. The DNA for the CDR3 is TGTGCCAGCAGACCGGACGCGGGCTCGCTTTATGGCTACACCTTC.

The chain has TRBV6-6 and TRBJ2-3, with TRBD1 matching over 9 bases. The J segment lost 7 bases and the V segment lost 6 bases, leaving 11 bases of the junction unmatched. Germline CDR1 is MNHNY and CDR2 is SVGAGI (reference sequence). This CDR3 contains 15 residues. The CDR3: CASSSISGQGNTQYF. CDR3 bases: TGTGCCAGCAGCTCGATTTCGGGACAGGGAAATACGCAGTATTTT.

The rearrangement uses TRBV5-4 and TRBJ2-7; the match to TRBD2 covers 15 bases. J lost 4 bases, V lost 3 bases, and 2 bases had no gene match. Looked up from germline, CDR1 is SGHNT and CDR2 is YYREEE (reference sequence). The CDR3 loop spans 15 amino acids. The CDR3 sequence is CASSSGLAGGYEQYF. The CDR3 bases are TGTGCCAGCAGCTCCGGACTAGCGGGAGGGTACGAGCAGTACTTC.

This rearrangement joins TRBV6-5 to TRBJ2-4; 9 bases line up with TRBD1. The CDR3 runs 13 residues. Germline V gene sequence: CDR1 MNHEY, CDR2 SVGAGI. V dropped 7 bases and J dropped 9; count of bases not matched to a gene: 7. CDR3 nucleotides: TGTGCCAGCAACAGACAGGGGGTAGCCATTCAGTACTTC. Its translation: CASNRQGVAIQYF.

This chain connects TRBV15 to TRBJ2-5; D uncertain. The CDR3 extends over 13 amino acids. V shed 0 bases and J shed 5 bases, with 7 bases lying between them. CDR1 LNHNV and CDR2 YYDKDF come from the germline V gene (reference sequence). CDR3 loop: CATSRDSGETQYF. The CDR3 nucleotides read TGTGCCACCAGCAGAGATAGTGGGGAGACCCAGTACTTC.

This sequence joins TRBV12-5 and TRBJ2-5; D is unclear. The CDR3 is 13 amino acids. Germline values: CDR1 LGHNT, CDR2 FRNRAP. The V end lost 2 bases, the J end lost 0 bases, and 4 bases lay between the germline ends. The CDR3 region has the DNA TGTGCTAGTGGTTTGATGGACCAAGAGACCCAGTACTTC. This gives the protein CASGLMDQETQYF.

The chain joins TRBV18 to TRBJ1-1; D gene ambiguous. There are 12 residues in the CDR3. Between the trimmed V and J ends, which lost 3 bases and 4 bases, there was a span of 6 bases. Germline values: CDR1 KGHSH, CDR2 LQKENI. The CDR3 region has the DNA TGTGCCAGCTCACCTGGCCCCACTGAAGCTTTCTTT. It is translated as CASSPGPTEAFF.

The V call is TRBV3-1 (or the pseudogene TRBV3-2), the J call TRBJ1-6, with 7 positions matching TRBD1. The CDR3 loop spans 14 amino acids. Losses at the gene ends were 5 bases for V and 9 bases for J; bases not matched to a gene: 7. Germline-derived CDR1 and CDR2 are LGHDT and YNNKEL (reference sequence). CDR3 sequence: CASSSRDSGSPLHF. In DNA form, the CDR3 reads TGTGCCAGCAGCTCCCGGGACAGCGGTTCACCCCTCCACTTT.

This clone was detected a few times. The CDR3 protein is CASSHGGELSTGELFF. The CDR3 DNA reads TGTGCCAGCAGCCACGGGGGGGAGTTGAGCACCGGGGAGCTGTTTTTT. The chain combines TRBV4-2 with TRBJ2-2; TRBD2 agrees at 8 bases. V was pared by 3 bases and J by 4 bases, with 7 bases of the junction left unmatched. From germline, CDR1 is LGHNA and CDR2 YNFKEQ. The CDR3 consists of 16 residues.

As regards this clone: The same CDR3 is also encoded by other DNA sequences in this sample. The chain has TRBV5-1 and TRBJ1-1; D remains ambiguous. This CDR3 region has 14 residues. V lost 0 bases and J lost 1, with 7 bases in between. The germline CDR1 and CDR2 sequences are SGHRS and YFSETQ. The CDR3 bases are TGCGCCAGCAGCTTGGGCGCGGGGAACACTGAAGCTTTCTTT. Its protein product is CASSLGAGNTEAFF. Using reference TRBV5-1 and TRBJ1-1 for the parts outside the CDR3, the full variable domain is KAGVTQTPRYLIKTRGQQVTLSCSPISGHRSVSWYQQTPGQGLQFLFEYFSETQRNKGNFPGRFSGRQFSNSRSEMNVSTLELGDSALYLCASSLGAGNTEAFFGQGTRLTVV.

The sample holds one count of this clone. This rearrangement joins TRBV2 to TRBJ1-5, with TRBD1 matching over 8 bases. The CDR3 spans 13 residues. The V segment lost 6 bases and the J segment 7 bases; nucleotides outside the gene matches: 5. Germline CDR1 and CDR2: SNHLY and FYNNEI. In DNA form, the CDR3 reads TGTGCCAGCAGGACAGGGGAAGGGCAGCCCCAGCATTTT. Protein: CASRTGEGQPQHF.

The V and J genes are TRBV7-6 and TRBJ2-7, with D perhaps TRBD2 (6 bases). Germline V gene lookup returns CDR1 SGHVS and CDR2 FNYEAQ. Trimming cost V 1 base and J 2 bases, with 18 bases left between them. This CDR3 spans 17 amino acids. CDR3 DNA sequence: TGTGCCAGCAGCTTAGACGTACGGGAGCCAGGGACCTACGAGCAGTACTTC. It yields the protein CASSLDVREPGTYEQYF.

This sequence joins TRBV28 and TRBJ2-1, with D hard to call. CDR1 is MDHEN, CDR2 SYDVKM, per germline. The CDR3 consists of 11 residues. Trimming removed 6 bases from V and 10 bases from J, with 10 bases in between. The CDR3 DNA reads TGTGCCAGCAGGAGGAGCGTCGAGCAGTTCTTC. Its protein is CASRRSVEQFF.

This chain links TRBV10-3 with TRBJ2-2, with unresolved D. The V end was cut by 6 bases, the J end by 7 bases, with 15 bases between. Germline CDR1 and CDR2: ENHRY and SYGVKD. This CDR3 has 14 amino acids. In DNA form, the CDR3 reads TGTGCCATCAGCTCCGGTGTTGGTGGCGGGGAGCTGTTTTTT. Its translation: CAISSGVGGGELFF.

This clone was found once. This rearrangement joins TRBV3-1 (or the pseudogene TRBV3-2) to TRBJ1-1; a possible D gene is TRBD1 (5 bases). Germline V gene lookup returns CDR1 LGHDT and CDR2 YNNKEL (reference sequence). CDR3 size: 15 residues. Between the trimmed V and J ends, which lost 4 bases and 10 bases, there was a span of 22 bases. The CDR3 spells CASSPRGGRGTGAFF. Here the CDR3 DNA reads TGTGCCAGCAGCCCCCGGGGTGGGCGGGGAACAGGAGCTTTCTTT.

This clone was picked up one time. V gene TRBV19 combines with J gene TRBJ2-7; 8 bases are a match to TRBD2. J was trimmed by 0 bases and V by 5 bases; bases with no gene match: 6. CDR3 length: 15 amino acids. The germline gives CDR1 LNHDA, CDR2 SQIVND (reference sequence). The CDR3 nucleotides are TGTGCCAGTAGTTTTGCGGGGGGAAGCTCCTACGAGCAGTACTTC. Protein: CASSFAGGSSYEQYF.

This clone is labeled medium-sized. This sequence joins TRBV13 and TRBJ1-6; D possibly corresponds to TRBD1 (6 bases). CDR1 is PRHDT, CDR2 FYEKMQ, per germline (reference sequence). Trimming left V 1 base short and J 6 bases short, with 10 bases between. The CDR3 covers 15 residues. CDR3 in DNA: TGTGCCAGCAGCTTAGCGGGACACCGTAATTCACCCCTCCACTTT. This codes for CASSLAGHRNSPLHF.

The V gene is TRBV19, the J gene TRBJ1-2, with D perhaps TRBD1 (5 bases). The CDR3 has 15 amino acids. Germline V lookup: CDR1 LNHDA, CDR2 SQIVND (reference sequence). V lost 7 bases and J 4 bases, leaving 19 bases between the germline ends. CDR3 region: CASTPMGLFSYGYTF. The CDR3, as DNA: TGTGCCAGTACCCCGATGGGACTTTTTTCCTATGGCTACACCTTC.

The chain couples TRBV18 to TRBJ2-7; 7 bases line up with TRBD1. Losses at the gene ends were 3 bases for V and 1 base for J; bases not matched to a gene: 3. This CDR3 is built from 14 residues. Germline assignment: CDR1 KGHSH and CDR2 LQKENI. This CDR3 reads CASSPPGQSYEQYF. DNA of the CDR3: TGTGCCAGCTCACCCCCGGGACAGTCCTACGAGCAGTACTTC. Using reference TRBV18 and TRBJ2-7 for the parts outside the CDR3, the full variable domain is NAGVMQNPRHLVRRRGQEARLRCSPMKGHSHVYWYRQLPEEGLKFMVYLQKENIIDESGMPKERFSAEFPKEGPSILRIQQVVRGDSAAYFCASSPPGQSYEQYFGPGTRLTVT.

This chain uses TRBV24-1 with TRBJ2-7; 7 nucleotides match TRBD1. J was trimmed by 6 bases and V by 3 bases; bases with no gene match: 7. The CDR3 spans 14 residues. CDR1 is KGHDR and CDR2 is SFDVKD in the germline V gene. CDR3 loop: CATSDKQQGFEQYF. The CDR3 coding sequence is TGTGCCACCAGTGATAAGCAACAGGGGTTCGAGCAGTACTTC.

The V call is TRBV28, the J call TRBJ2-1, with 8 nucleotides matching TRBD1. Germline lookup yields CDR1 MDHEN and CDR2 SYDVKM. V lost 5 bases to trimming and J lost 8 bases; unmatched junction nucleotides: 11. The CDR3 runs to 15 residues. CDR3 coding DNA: TGTGCCAGCAGTAAGAGACAGGGGCCGATCCATGAGCAGTTCTTC. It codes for CASSKRQGPIHEQFF.

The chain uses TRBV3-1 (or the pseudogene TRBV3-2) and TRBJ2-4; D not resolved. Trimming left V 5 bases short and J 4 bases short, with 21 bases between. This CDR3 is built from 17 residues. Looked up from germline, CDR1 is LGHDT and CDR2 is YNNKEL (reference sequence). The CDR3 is CASSMFGPICKKNIQYF. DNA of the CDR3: TGTGCCAGCAGCATGTTCGGTCCCATTTGCAAAAAAAACATTCAGTACTTC.

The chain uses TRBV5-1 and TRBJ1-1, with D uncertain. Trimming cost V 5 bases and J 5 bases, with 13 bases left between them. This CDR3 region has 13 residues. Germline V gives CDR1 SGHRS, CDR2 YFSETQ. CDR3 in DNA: TGCGCCAGCAGTCGGTCCTGGGCTACTGAAGCTTTCTTT. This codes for CASSRSWATEAFF.

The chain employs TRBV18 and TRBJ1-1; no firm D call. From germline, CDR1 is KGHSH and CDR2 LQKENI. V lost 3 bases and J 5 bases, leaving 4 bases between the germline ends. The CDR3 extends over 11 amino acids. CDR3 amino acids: CASSPQTEAFF. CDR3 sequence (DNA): TGTGCCAGCTCACCGCAGACTGAAGCTTTCTTT. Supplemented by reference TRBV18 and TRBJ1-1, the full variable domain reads NAGVMQNPRHLVRRRGQEARLRCSPMKGHSHVYWYRQLPEEGLKFMVYLQKENIIDESGMPKERFSAEFPKEGPSILRIQQVVRGDSAAYFCASSPQTEAFFGQGTRLTVV.

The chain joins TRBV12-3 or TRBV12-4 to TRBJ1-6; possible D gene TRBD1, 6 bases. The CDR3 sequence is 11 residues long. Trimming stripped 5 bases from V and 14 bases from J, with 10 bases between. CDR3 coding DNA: TGTGCCAGCAGTCTAGGGACATCCCTCCACTTT. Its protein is CASSLGTSLHF.